These T cell receptor beta chains were read from a single sample in a study of radiotherapy plus CTLA-4 blockade in lung cancer. The protocol was immunoSEQ multiplex PCR, while the TCRdb copy is restricted to in-frame clones and leaves out a portion. The table shows tens of thousands of clones, with approximately 77% occurring only once. Sequencing was performed on peripheral blood, taken from a patient treated with radiotherapy plus ipilimumab. The receptors were gathered from a human donor with non-small cell lung cancer who had a complete response to radiotherapy plus ipilimumab. CDR3s include the opening cysteine and the closing phenylalanine or tryptophan. A D gene is named only where the DNA matches it firmly. Clone size is given for some rows only: seen once, a few or many times, or a class if the clone is expanded.

>TRBV2|NA|TRBJ2-3|NA
TGTGCCAGCAGTGAGTCCCCTAGCACAGATACGCAGTATTTT
CASSESPSTDTQYF
>TRBV29-1|NA|TRBJ1-1|NA
TGCAGCGTCGTTGACAGAATGAACACTGAAGCTTTCTTT
CSVVDRMNTEAFF
>TRBV2|NA|TRBJ1-2|NA
TGTGCCAGCAGTGTTAGACATCGGGGGAACTATGGCTACACCTTC
CASSVRHRGNYGYTF
>TRBV7-8|TRBD1|TRBJ2-3|NA
TGTGCCAGCAGCTTAGTTTGGACAGGGCAGGCAGATACGCAGTATTTT
CASSLVWTGQADTQYF
>TRBV7-8|TRBD2|TRBJ2-1|NA
TGTGCCAGCAGCCCAGGTCAGCGGGGGGAAAATGAGCAGTTCTTC
CASSPGQRGENEQFF
>TRBV6-6|NA|TRBJ1-1|few
TGTGCCAGCAGTCCAACAGGGTATGGCACTGAAGCTTTCTTT
CASSPTGYGTEAFF
>TRBV19|NA|TRBJ1-2|NA
TGTGCCAGTAGTATGACTGGGGCCCGAACCCCTTATGGCTACACCTTC
CASSMTGARTPYGYTF
>TRBV5-1|TRBD1|TRBJ1-5|NA
TGCGCCAGCAGTTTACAGGGGGCAGGTCAGCCCCAGCATTTT
CASSLQGAGQPQHF
>TRBV19|NA|TRBJ1-3|few
TGTGCCAGTAGTACCCTTACAGGGTCGTCTGGAAACACCATATATTTT
CASSTLTGSSGNTIYF
>TRBV9|NA|TRBJ2-6|once
TGTGCCAGCAGCGTAGATCAGGGTACTGGGGCCAACGTCCTGACTTTC
CASSVDQGTGANVLTF
>TRBV9|TRBD2|TRBJ2-1|NA
TGTGCCAGCAGCGTAGTGGGACTAGCGGGAGGTGGTGAGCAGTTCTTC
CASSVVGLAGGGEQFF
>TRBV27|NA|TRBJ1-2|NA
TGTGCCAGCAGTTTAATCGGGTCGGGATATGGCTACACCTTC
CASSLIGSGYGYTF
>TRBV5-1|NA|TRBJ2-1|NA
TGCGCCAGCAGTGGGGGGATCTCCTACAATGAGCAGTTCTTC
CASSGGISYNEQFF
>TRBV19|TRBD1|TRBJ2-7|NA
TGTGCCAGTAGTATAGGGGGACAGAGCGCCGCCTACGAGCAGTACTTC
CASSIGGQSAAYEQYF
>TRBV28|NA|TRBJ1-1|NA
TGTGCCAGCAGGGCGGGGGGCCGGAGTGAAGCTTTCTTT
CASRAGGRSEAFF
>TRBV7-6|NA|TRBJ2-1|few
TGTGCCAGCAGCTCCCCTACCGGACACCAATACAATGAGCAGTTCTTC
CASSSPTGHQYNEQFF
>TRBV7-8|TRBD1|TRBJ2-7|few
TGTGCCAGCAGCCCACAGGGGGGAGAGCAGTACTTC
CASSPQGGEQYF
>TRBV6-5|NA|TRBJ2-3|NA
TGTGCCACCACCCAGGGGGGAGATACGCAGTATTTT
CATTQGGDTQYF
>TRBV9|NA|TRBJ1-6|NA
TGTGCCAGCAGCTCGGTCTCGCCCCCGTCCACCCTCCACTTT
CASSSVSPPSTLHF
>TRBV20-1|NA|TRBJ2-7|NA
TGCAGTGCTAGAGGGGAATACGAGCAGTACTTC
CSARGEYEQYF
>TRBV2|TRBD2|TRBJ2-1|NA
TGTGCCAGCATACGGGGGGGGACCTACAATGAGCAGTTCTTC
CASIRGGTYNEQFF
>TRBV18|NA|TRBJ2-6|NA
TGTGCCAGCTCTTCCCGAGGGGCGAGTGGGGCCAACGTCCTGACTTTC
CASSSRGASGANVLTF
>TRBV12-5|TRBD1|TRBJ1-1|NA
TGTGCTAGTGGACAGGGGTCCAGCACTGAAGCTTTCTTT
CASGQGSSTEAFF
>TRBV6-1|TRBD2|TRBJ2-1|NA
TGTGCCAGCAATCTCCCGGGACTAAGGAACAATGAGCAGTTCTTC
CASNLPGLRNNEQFF
>TRBV6-1|NA|TRBJ1-1|once
TGTGCCACCTACAACGGGATGAACACTGAAGCTTTCTTT
CATYNGMNTEAFF
>TRBV4-1|NA|TRBJ2-5|NA
TGCGCCAGCAGCCATTATCAGGACGGATTACGAGAGACCCAGTACTTC
CASSHYQDGLRETQYF
>TRBV5-1|NA|TRBJ2-1|NA
TGCGCCAGCAGCTTGGTTCAGTTCTACAATGAGCAGTTCTTC
CASSLVQFYNEQFF
>TRBV30|TRBD1|TRBJ1-1|once
TGTGCCTGGAGAAAAATCCAGGGGGACTTTTTT
CAWRKIQGDFF
>TRBV5-4|TRBD2|TRBJ2-7|NA
TGTGCCAGCAGCTTGAGACTAGCGGGGGGCTTCTACGAGCAGTACTTC
CASSLRLAGGFYEQYF
>TRBV7-2|NA|TRBJ2-4|NA
TGTGCCAGCAGCCGGGGGCCTCGACAGTTAGCCAAAAACATTCAGTACTTC
CASSRGPRQLAKNIQYF
>TRBV9|NA|TRBJ2-2|few
TGTGCCAGCAGCGTAGGGCTGGAAAACACCGGGGAGCTGTTTTTT
CASSVGLENTGELFF
>TRBV5-1|NA|TRBJ2-1|NA
TGCGCCAGCAGCTTGGCCTCGGGGGATGAGCAGTTCTTC
CASSLASGDEQFF
>TRBV7-2|TRBD1|TRBJ2-1|NA
TGTGCCAGCAGCCCTAGGAGCAGGGGGCGAGAGCAGTTCTTC
CASSPRSRGREQFF
>TRBV15|TRBD1|TRBJ1-5|NA
TGTGCCACCAGCGGGAGACAGGGCGGTTTTCAGCCCCAGCATTTT
CATSGRQGGFQPQHF
>TRBV18|NA|TRBJ2-1|NA
TGTGCCAGCTCACCACCTGGTCGGGTGAATGAGCAGTTCTTC
CASSPPGRVNEQFF
>TRBV6-6|NA|TRBJ1-4|few
TGTGCCAGCGTTAACGGAAAGGGGGAAAAACTGTTTTTT
CASVNGKGEKLFF
>TRBV7-9|NA|TRBJ1-1|medium-sized
TGTGCCACTACAGTCGGGGGAACGAACACTGAAGCTTTCTTT
CATTVGGTNTEAFF
>TRBV28|NA|TRBJ1-2|NA
TGTGCCAGCAGTTTACATAACAGGGTCGGTAAGGGCTACACCTTC
CASSLHNRVGKGYTF
>TRBV11-3|NA|TRBJ2-5|NA
TGTGCCAGCAGCCCGATGGGGAGGCGAGAGACCCAGTACTTC
CASSPMGRRETQYF
>TRBV6-5|NA|TRBJ1-2|once
TGTGTCACGAGACGGAGCAAGGAGGGCTACACCTTC
CVTRRSKEGYTF
>TRBV7-9|NA|TRBJ2-6|once
TGTGCCAGCACCCAGTGGGGGGGGCCTGGGGCCAACGTCCTGACTTTC
CASTQWGGPGANVLTF
>TRBV6-1|NA|TRBJ1-5|NA
TGTGCCAGCAGAGAACAGGGTAGAGCATCCAATCAGCCCCAGCATTTT
CASREQGRASNQPQHF
>TRBV7-6|NA|TRBJ2-5|few
TGTGCCAGCAGCCCAGGTCGGGGAGAGACCCAGTACTTC
CASSPGRGETQYF
>TRBV10-1|NA|TRBJ2-3|few
TGCGCCAGCAGTGAGGGAGGGGTGGGAGATACGCAGTATTTT
CASSEGGVGDTQYF
>TRBV7-9|TRBD1|TRBJ1-6|NA
TGTGCCAGCAGCCGAACGACAGGGGAGGCACCCCTCCACTTT
CASSRTTGEAPLHF
>TRBV7-2|TRBD1|TRBJ1-4|NA
TGTGCCAGCAGCAAAGGGGGCGAGACAGGGAGAGAAAAACTGTTTTTT
CASSKGGETGREKLFF
>TRBV10-2|NA|TRBJ1-2|NA
TGCGCCAGCAGTGAAACGACAGTTGCTAACTATGGCTACACCTTC
CASSETTVANYGYTF
>TRBV30|NA|TRBJ2-1|NA
TGTGCCTGGAGTCCCCCGAGCACTAGGTACAATGAGCAGTTCTTC
CAWSPPSTRYNEQFF
>TRBV2|TRBD1|TRBJ1-4|NA
TGTGCCAGCAAGGGGGGGACAGCTAATGAAAAACTGTTTTTT
CASKGGTANEKLFF